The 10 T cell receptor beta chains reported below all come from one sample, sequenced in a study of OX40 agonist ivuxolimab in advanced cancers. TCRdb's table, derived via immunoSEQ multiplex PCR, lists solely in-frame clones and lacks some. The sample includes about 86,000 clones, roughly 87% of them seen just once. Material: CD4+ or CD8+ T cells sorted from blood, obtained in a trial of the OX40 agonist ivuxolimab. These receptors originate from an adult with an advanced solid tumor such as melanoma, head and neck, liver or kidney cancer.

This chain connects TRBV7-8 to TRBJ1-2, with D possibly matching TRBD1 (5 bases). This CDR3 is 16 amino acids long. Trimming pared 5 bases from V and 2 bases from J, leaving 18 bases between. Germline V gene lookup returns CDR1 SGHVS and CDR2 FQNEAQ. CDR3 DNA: TGTGCCAGCAGCCGGGTGTCGGGGCAGACGAACTATGGCTACACCTTC. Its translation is CASSRVSGQTNYGYTF.

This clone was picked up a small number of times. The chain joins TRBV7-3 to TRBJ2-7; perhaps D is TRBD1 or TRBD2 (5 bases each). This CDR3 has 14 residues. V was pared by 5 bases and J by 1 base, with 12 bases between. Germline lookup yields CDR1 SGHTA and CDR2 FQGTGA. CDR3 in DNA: TGTGCCAGCAGCAAAGAGCGGACATCCTACGAGCAGTACTTC. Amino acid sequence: CASSKERTSYEQYF.

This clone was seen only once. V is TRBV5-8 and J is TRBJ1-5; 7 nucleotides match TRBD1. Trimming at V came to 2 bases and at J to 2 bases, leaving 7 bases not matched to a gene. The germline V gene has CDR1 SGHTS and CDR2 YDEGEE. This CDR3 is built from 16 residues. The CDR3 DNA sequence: TGTGCCAGCAGCTTTGATGTCGGACAGGGCAATCAGCCCCAGCATTTT. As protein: CASSFDVGQGNQPQHF.

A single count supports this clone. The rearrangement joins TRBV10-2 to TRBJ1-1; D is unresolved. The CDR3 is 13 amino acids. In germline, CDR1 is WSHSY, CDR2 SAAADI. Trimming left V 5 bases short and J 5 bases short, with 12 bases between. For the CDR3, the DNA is TGCGCCAGCAGTTTGGGTGTTGGAACTGAAGCTTTCTTT. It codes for CASSLGVGTEAFF.

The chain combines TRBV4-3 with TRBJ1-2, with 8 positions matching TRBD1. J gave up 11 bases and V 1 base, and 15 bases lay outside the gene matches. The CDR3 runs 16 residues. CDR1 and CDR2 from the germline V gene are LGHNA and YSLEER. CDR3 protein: CASSQARRQGISKYTF. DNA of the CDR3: TGCGCCAGCAGCCAAGCGCGACGACAGGGGATCTCAAAATACACCTTC.

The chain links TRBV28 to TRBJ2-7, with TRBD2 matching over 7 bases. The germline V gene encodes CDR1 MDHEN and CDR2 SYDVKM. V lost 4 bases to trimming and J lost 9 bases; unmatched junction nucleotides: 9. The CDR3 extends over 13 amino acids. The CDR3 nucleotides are TGTGCCAGCAGTTCCGCCGGGAGGTTAGCGCAGTACTTC. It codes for CASSSAGRLAQYF.

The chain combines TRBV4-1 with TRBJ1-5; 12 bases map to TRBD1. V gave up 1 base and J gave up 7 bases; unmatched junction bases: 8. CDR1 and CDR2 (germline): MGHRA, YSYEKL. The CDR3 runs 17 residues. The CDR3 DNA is TGCGCCAGCAGCCAAGCGCAAGGGACAGGGGGCTCACAGCCCCAGCATTTT. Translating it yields CASSQAQGTGGSQPQHF.

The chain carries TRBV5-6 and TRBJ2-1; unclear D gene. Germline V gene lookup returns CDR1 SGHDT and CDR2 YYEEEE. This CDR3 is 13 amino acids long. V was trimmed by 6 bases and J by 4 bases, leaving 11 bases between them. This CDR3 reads CASTKRLYNEQFF. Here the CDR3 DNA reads TGTGCCAGCACCAAACGGCTTTACAATGAGCAGTTCTTC.

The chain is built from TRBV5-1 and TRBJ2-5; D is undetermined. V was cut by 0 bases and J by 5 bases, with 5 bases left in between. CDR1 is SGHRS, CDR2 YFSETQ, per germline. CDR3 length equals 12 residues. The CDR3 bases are TGCGCCAGCAGCTTGGTGCGGGAGACCCAGTACTTC. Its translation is CASSLVRETQYF.

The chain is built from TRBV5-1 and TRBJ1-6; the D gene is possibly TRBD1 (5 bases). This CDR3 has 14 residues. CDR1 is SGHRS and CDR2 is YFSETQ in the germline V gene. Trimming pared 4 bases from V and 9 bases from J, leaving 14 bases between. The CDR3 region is CASSRDGGTSPLHF. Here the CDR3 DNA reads TGCGCCAGCAGCAGGGACGGGGGGACTTCACCCCTCCACTTT.